This T cell receptor (beta chain) originates from a study of STAT5B mutations in CD4+ large granular lymphocyte leukemia. In the study overall: Among healthy controls, a particular HLA allele went with more CDR3 'QG' motifs.

Assay: immunoSEQ multiplex PCR; the TCRdb copy retains only in-frame clones and omits some. The sample has almost 30,000 clones, approximately 80% seen once; the top ten hold roughly 6.2%. Germline loops: CDR1 SGHTA, CDR2 FQGNSA. V lost 5 bases to trimming and J lost 0 bases; unmatched junction nucleotides: 8. The CDR3 runs 16 residues. Buffy coats from healthy blood donors served as controls. This clone was counted once. Its antigen is not identified. Study-wide findings and caveats: TRBV06-family usage was enriched in top patient clones (8/27) versus controls (2/35). No patients shared main leukemic clonotypes, though roughly 27% appeared at low frequency elsewhere.

Sequencing was carried out using CD4+ T cells from blood buffy coats. V and J are TRBV7-2 and TRBJ2-3, with TRBD2 matching 7 bases. The receptor was derived from a human donor in good health. The CDR3 coding sequence is TGTGCCAGCAGCCCAGCGGGAACTACTAGCACAGATACGCAGTATTTT. Encoded protein: CASSPAGTTSTDTQYF.